This entry features one T cell receptor beta chain sequence. The isolated RNA, all of it, was reverse transcribed, so expressed TCRB transcripts were what got sequenced. Sequenced by immunoSEQ multiplex PCR; TCRdb stores in-frame clones only, minus some. This sample has 300,000 to 350,000 clones, with 7.5% to 9% found just once. This sample is drawn from a study of beta chain features in type 1 diabetes. This sequence originates from a woman in her late teens or twenties in good health. What was sequenced was central memory CD4+ T cells from blood.

The CDR3 coding sequence is TGTGCCAGCAGCTTAGATGGGGGGAGAACCTACGAGCAGTACTTC. Amino acid sequence: CASSLDGGRTYEQYF. The gene calls are TRBV11-2 and TRBJ2-7; the D gene is possibly TRBD2 (6 bases). Germline CDR1 and CDR2: SGHAT and FQNNGV. V lost 0 bases, J lost 2 bases, and 11 bases lay in between. CDR3 length equals 15 residues.